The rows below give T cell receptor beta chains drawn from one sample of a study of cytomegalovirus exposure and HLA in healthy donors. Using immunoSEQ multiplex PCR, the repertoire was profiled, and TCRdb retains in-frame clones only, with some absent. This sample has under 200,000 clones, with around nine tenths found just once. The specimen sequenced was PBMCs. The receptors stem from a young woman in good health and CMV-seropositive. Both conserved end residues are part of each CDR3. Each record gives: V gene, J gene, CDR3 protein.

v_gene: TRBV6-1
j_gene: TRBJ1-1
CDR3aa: CASSGQGARGRGEAFF

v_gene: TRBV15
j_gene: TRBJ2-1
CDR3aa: CATSRDLSSYNEQFF

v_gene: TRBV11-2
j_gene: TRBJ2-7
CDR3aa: CASSLWRERNEQYF

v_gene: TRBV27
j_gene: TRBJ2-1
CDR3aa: CASRPASGSGNEQFF

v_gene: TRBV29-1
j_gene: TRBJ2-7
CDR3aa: CSVTGVDYEQYF

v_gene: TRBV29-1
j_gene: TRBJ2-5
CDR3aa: CSVFGTEETQYF

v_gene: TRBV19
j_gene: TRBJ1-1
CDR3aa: CASSPGRGTDTEAFF

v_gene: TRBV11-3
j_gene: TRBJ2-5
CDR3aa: CASSLASGGETQYF

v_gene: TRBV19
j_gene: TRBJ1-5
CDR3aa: CATHRGLDRESQPQHF

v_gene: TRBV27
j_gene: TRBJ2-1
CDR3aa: CASSSHPEAVYNEQFF

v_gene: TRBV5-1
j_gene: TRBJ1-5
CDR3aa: CASRPDGSNQPQHF

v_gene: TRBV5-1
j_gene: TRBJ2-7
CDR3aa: CASSNPPGSEQYF

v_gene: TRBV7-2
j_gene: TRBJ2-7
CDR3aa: CASSFLAGDGEQYF

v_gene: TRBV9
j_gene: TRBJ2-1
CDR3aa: CASSEKGVAGGFEQFF

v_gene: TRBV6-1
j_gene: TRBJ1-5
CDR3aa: CASSTLNSNQPQHF

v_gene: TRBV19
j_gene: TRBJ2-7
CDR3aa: CASSGILESQYF

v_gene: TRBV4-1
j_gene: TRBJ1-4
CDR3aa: CASSQDQQSNEKLFF

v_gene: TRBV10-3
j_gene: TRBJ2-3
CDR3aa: CAVAGGSSTDTQYF

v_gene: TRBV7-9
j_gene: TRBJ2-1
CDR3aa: CASSLDSSGRTPSDEQFF

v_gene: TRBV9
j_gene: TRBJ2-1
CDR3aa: CASSVGTVNEQFF

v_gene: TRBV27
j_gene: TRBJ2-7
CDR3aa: CASSFTSGRIYEQYF

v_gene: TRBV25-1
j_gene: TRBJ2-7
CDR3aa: CASSEAGRDEQYF

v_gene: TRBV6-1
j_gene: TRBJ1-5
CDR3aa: CASDWQVSQPQHF

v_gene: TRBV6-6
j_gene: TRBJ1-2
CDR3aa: CASSYRDRDGGYTF

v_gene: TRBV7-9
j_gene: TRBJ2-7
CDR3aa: CASSLARGGSSYEQYF

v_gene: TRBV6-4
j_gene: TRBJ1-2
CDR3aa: CASSPDRGQGYTF

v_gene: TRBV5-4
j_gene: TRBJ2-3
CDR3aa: CASGLAGVGTDTQYF

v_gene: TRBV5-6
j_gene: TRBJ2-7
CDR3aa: CASSFGPYEQYF

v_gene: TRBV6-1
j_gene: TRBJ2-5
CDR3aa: CASSEGAAQETQYF

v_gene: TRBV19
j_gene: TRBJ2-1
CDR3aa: CASGLAGAYNEQFF

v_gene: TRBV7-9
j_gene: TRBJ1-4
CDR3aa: CASSLGHRDEKLFF

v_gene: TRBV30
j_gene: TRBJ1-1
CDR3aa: CAWSGWSSNTEAFF

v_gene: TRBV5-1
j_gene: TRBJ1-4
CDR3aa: CASSAGSANEKLFF

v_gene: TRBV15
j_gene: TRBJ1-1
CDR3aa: CATSRALQSSMNTEAFF

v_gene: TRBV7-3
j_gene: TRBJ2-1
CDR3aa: CASSRGASYNEQFF

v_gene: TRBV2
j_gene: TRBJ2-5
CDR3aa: CASSEVGLIQETQYF

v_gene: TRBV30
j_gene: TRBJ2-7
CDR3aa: CAWDYGDKMYEQYF

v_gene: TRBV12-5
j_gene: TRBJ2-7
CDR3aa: CASGRGTDYEQYF

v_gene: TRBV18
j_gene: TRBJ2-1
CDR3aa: CASSLNRERGQFF

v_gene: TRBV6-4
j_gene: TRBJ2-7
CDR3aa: CASSEASEYEQYF